This T cell receptor (beta chain) is drawn from a study of T-cell memory formation after mild COVID-19. Study in general: Among the donors, TCR clusters were largely specific to each donor.

Details on this clonotype: The antigen is not known.

From the 5' RACE reads, TCRdb called clonotypes with MiXCR, one entry per CDR3 protein. The table lists about 81,000 distinct CDR3 sequences, roughly 23% of them singletons. The germline gives CDR1 MDHEN, CDR2 SYDVKM. Trimming stripped 6 bases from V and 4 bases from J, with 15 bases between. This CDR3 has 14 residues. General study findings and limits: Contracting CD4+ clones were located mainly in CM and EM, and CD8+ clones in EMRA.

The V gene is TRBV28, the J gene TRBJ1-1, with a possible D match to TRBD1 (6 bases). This clonotype was sampled from a man younger than 35 who had mild COVID-19 (a few samples of this study predate the infection). Cell type and time point are not known. Sequenced material: PBMCs or a T cell subset sorted from them (not recorded which). The CDR3 sequence is CASRWVQGPTEAFF. The DNA for the CDR3 is TGTGCCAGCAGATGGGTGCAGGGGCCCACTGAAGCTTTCTTT.